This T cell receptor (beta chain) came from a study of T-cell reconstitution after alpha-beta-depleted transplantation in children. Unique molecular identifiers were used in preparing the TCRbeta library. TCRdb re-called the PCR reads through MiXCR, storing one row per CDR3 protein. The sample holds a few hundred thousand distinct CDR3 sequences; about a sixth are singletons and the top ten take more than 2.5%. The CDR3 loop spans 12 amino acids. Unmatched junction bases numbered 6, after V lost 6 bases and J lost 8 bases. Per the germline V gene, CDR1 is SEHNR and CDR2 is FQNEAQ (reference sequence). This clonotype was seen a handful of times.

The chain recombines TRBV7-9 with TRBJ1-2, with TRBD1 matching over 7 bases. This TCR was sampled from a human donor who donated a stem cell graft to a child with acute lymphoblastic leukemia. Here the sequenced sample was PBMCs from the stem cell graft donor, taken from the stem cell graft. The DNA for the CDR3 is TGTGCCAGCAGTGAGGGGGCGCGCGGCTACACCTTC. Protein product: CASSEGARGYTF.